This T cell receptor (beta chain) was identified in a study of sequential checkpoint blockade in melanoma. Noted treatment: randomized to nivolumab then ipilimumab (arm A) or the reverse (arm B). None of the patients previously received DNA-damaging chemotherapy. Germline V CDR1 and CDR2: MNHNS, SASEGT. V was trimmed by 3 bases and J by 1 base, leaving 12 bases between them. This CDR3 contains 15 residues. The method was immunoSEQ multiplex PCR; TCRdb's version includes in-frame clones alone and lacks a portion of them. Of tens of thousands of clones listed, less than 75% are singletons. This clone has only one observation.

This clonotype was sampled from a human donor with melanoma. The sequenced sample was CD8+ T cells sorted from blood (inferred from file names), obtained from a patient given nivolumab and ipilimumab in sequence. J is TRBJ2-5 and V is TRBV6-1, with D tentatively TRBD2 (5 bases). The DNA of the CDR3 is TGTGCCAGCAGTGAGTGGGGTGGACTCCAAGAGACCCAGTACTTC. Translation gives CASSEWGGLQETQYF.